What follows is one T cell receptor beta chain and its context. V was trimmed by 2 bases and J by 6 bases, leaving 14 bases between them. CDR1 is LGHDT and CDR2 is YNNKEL in the germline V gene (reference sequence). The CDR3 runs 15 residues. The data were obtained in a study of blood T cell repertoires in COVID-19. Whole-study context: Sites in the United States, Italy and Spain provided acute and convalescent COVID-19 samples. The cDNA or gDNA used as material had been derived from T cells, B-cell-depleted T cells, or PBMCs.

Method: immunoSEQ multiplex PCR; TCRdb's copy keeps in-frame clones and lacks some. The sample records fewer than 90,000 clones, almost 85% being singletons. Sequences were obtained from peripheral blood. The V gene is TRBV3-1 (or the pseudogene TRBV3-2), the J gene TRBJ1-3; D is ambiguous. The clonotype comes from a man between 65 and 85 years old with acute or convalescent COVID-19. This CDR3 reads CASSQSELRKNTIYF. The CDR3 DNA is TGTGCCAGCAGCCAAAGTGAGCTCAGGAAAAACACCATATATTTT.